One and the same sample provided the 17 T cell receptor beta chains below, sequenced in a study of CD8 T cells in ankylosing spondylitis. Findings and limits, study-wide: One TCR beta motif, made up of seven to nine highly homologous variants, appeared characteristic of ankylosing spondylitis blood.

TCRdb ran MiXCR on the 5' RACE reads and lists one entry per CDR3 protein. The sample lists roughly 90,000 distinct CDR3 sequences; around 8.5% were seen once. No antigen has been assigned to these receptors. Specimen: blood, either unsorted or a sorted T cell fraction (not recorded which). The receptors were sampled from a male donor with ankylosing spondylitis.

This clonotype was picked up many times. This chain connects TRBV27 to TRBJ1-4; TRBD1 matches at 7 bases. The V and J ends lost 8 bases and 4 bases, in that order; junction bases with no gene match: 10. CDR1 MNHEY and CDR2 SMNVEV come from the germline V gene (reference sequence). The CDR3 consists of 15 residues. The CDR3: CASGQGVRSNEKLFF. CDR3 bases: TGTGCCAGCGGGCAGGGGGTCAGGAGTAATGAAAAACTGTTTTTT. The complete variable domain, with remaining parts taken from reference TRBV27 and TRBJ1-4, reads EAQVTQNPRYLITVTGKKLTVTCSQNMNHEYMSWYRQDPGLGLRQIYYSMNVEVTDKGDVPEGYKVSRKEKRNFPLILESPSPNQTSLYFCASGQGVRSNEKLFFGSGTQLSVL.

This clonotype was counted many times. The CDR3 here is CASSTHSSYNYGYTF. The CDR3 DNA reads TGTGCCAGCAGTACTCACAGCAGTTATAACTATGGCTACACCTTC. V gene TRBV12-3 or TRBV12-4 combines with J gene TRBJ1-2; D is ambiguous. With 5 bases removed from V and 1 base from J, the gap between germline ends came to 14 bases. This CDR3 is built from 15 residues.

In this sample, this clonotype turned up many times. This rearrangement joins TRBV5-6 to TRBJ1-1, with 7 bases that match TRBD1. CDR1 and CDR2 (germline): SGHDT, YYEEEE. With 0 bases clipped from V and 5 bases from J, the junction kept 13 bases outside the gene matches. This CDR3 comprises 17 residues. This CDR3 reads CASSLVVGGFFGTEAFF. CDR3 DNA sequence: TGTGCCAGCAGCTTGGTGGTAGGGGGCTTTTTTGGGACTGAAGCTTTCTTT. The whole variable domain, remainder taken from reference TRBV5-6 and TRBJ1-1, is DAGVTQSPTHLIKTRGQQVTLRCSPKSGHDTVSWYQQALGQGPQFIFQYYEEEERQRGNFPDRFSGHQFPNYSSELNVNALLLGDSALYLCASSLVVGGFFGTEAFFGQGTRLTVV.

This chain links TRBV19 with TRBJ2-1; D tentatively reads TRBD1 or TRBD2 (6 bases each). The CDR3 runs to 16 residues. V lost 9 bases, J lost 3 bases, and 21 bases lay in between. CDR1 LNHDA and CDR2 SQIVND come from the germline V gene (reference sequence). CDR3 coding DNA: TGTGCCAGCTTGGGTGGCGGAGGGGGGATCTACAATGAGCAGTTCTTC. It translates to CASLGGGGGIYNEQFF.

Many counts were recorded for this clonotype. The chain uses TRBV27 and TRBJ1-3, with TRBD1 matching 10 bases. The CDR3 length is 15 residues. Trimming at V came to 6 bases and at J to 0 bases, leaving 2 bases not matched to a gene. Per the germline V gene, CDR1 is MNHEY and CDR2 is SMNVEV (reference sequence). CDR3 residues: CASSRTGGSGNTIYF. The CDR3 DNA follows: TGTGCCAGCAGCCGGACAGGGGGCTCTGGAAACACCATATATTTT.

CDR3 nucleotides: TGTGCCAGCAGTTCCCTTGCGCGGGAGGACTCCTACGAGCAGTACTTC. Residues: CASSSLAREDSYEQYF. The J gene is TRBJ2-7, the V gene TRBV27, with 8 bases that match TRBD2. CDR1 is MNHEY, CDR2 SMNVEV, per germline (reference sequence). V was clipped by 4 bases and J by 0 bases; unmatched bases: 8. This CDR3 is 16 amino acids long.

The chain employs TRBV27 and TRBJ2-1; possible D gene TRBD2, 5 bases. V lost 3 bases, J lost 1 base, and 10 bases lay in between. This CDR3 spans 15 amino acids. Looked up from germline, CDR1 is MNHEY and CDR2 is SMNVEV (reference sequence). DNA for the CDR3: TGTGCCAGCAGTTTGATCGGACTGTCCTACAATGAGCAGTTCTTC. Translating gives CASSLIGLSYNEQFF.

Ten or more counts support this clonotype. V gene TRBV12-3 or TRBV12-4 combines with J gene TRBJ2-7; D is perhaps TRBD1 or TRBD2 (6 bases each). The V gene lost 6 bases and the J gene lost 7 bases, with 22 bases spanning the gap. The CDR3 has 15 residues. The CDR3 spells CASSFFQQGTGEQYF. DNA of the CDR3: TGTGCCAGCAGCTTTTTCCAGCAGGGGACTGGGGAGCAGTACTTC.

This clonotype was seen a handful of times. The chain combines TRBV19 with TRBJ2-1; D unclear. The CDR3 totals 14 residues. Germline CDR1 LNHDA, CDR2 SQIVND (reference sequence). V gave up 4 bases and J gave up 0 bases, with 7 bases separating them. For the CDR3, the DNA is TGTGCCAGTAGTAGCCAGAGCTCCTACAATGAGCAGTTCTTC. Protein: CASSSQSSYNEQFF. Combining the CDR3 with reference TRBV19 and TRBJ2-1 gives the whole variable domain DGGITQSPKYLFRKEGQNVTLSCEQNLNHDAMYWYRQDPGQGLRLIYYSQIVNDFQKGDIAEGYSVSREKKESFPLTVTSAQKNPTAFYLCASSSQSSYNEQFFGPGTRLTVL.

Many counts were recorded for this clonotype. The chain carries TRBV5-8 and TRBJ1-1; D call uncertain. The CDR3 extends over 15 amino acids. Germline V CDR1 and CDR2: SGHTS, YDEGEE. V lost 1 base and J lost 5, with 15 bases in between. This CDR3 reads CASSLKEGSWTEAFF. Here the CDR3 DNA reads TGTGCCAGCAGCTTGAAGGAGGGCTCTTGGACTGAAGCTTTCTTT.

The sample holds many counts of this clonotype. The chain uses TRBV12-3 or TRBV12-4 and TRBJ2-1, with D unresolved. V lost 5 bases and J 8 bases, leaving 19 bases between the germline ends. The CDR3 extends over 15 amino acids. In DNA, the CDR3 is TGTGCCAGCAGTCCCTCTCTATCCAACGGAGATGAGCAGTTCTTC. Its translation: CASSPSLSNGDEQFF.

The chain links TRBV4-1 to TRBJ1-1, with D tentatively TRBD1 (5 bases). CDR1 and CDR2 (germline): MGHRA, YSYEKL. The CDR3 is 14 amino acids. The V and J ends lost 0 bases and 4 bases respectively, with 9 bases between them. As DNA, the CDR3 is TGCGCCAGCAGCCAAGAGGGGGGGGGCACTGAAGCTTTCTTT. Encoded protein: CASSQEGGGTEAFF.

This clonotype was seen many times. The V call is TRBV6-2 or TRBV6-3, the J call TRBJ2-1, with D tentatively TRBD2 (6 bases). Trimming cost V 7 bases and J 0 bases, with 22 bases left between them. The CDR3 runs to 18 residues. CDR1 is MNHEY, CDR2 SVGEGT, per germline. CDR3 coding DNA: TGTGCCAGCACCCTCCGGGACTCTCCTTGGGGCTCCTACAATGAGCAGTTCTTC. Translated: CASTLRDSPWGSYNEQFF.

This clonotype was recorded a few times. The V gene is TRBV2, the J gene TRBJ2-1; D unclear. The CDR3 consists of 11 residues. V was clipped by 8 bases and J by 6 bases, with 8 bases between them. Germline V gene sequence: CDR1 SNHLY, CDR2 FYNNEI. The DNA for the CDR3 is TGTGCCAGCTATTTTTCCAATGAGCAGTTCTTC. It specifies CASYFSNEQFF.

The rearrangement uses TRBV5-5 and TRBJ1-1; a weak D match, TRBD1 (5 bases). CDR3 size: 14 residues. Germline V lookup: CDR1 SGHKS, CDR2 YYEKEE (reference sequence). Trimming cost V 0 bases and J 4 bases, with 10 bases left between them. The CDR3 loop reads CASSLGQGFTEAFF. In DNA, the CDR3 is TGTGCCAGCAGCTTGGGGCAGGGTTTCACTGAAGCTTTCTTT.

This clonotype was seen a few times. The V and J genes are TRBV25-1 and TRBJ2-1; D is unclear. V was cut by 0 bases and J by 5 bases, with 11 bases left in between. The CDR3 is 15 amino acids. The V gene's germline CDR1 is MGHDK and CDR2 SYGVNS. The CDR3: CASSEYNSLNNEQFF. The CDR3 nucleotides are TGTGCCAGCAGTGAATATAACAGCTTAAACAATGAGCAGTTCTTC.

This clonotype was observed at least ten times. The V and J genes are TRBV11-2 and TRBJ2-1; D call uncertain. The CDR3 is 11 amino acids. From germline, CDR1 is SGHAT and CDR2 FQNNGV. V was shortened by 1 base and J by 9 bases, with 4 bases between the two germline ends. The CDR3 loop reads CASSLVSEQFF. The CDR3 nucleotides are TGTGCCAGCAGCTTAGTTAGTGAGCAGTTCTTC.